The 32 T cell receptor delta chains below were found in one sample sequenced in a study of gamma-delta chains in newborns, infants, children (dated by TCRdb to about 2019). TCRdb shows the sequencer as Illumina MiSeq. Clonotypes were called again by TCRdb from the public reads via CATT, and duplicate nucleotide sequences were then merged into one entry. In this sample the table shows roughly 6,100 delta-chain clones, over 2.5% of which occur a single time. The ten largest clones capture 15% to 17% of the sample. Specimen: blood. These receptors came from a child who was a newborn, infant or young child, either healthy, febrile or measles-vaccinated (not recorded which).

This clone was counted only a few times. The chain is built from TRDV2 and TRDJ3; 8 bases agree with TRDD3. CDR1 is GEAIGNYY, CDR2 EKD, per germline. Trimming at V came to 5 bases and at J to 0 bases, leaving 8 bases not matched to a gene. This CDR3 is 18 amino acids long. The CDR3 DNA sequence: TGTGCCTGTGGCACTGGGGGCCACCGCTCCTGGGACACCCGACAGATGTTTTTC. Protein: CACGTGGHRSWDTRQMFF.

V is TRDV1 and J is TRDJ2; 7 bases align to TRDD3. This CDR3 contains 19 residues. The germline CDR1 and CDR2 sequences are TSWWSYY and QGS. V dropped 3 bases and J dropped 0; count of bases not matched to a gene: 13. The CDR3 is CALGDRFRGIPSLTAQLFF. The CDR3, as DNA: TGTGCTCTTGGGGATCGCTTCCGGGGGATTCCTTCTTTGACAGCACAACTCTTCTTT.

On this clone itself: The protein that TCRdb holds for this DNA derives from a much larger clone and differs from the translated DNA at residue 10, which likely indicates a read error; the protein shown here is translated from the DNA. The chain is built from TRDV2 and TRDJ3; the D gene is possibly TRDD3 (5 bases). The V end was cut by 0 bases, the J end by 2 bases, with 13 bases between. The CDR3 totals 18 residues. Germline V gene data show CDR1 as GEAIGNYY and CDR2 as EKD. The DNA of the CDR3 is TGTGCCTGTGACACCGGGGGGGCAAGCCCCTGGGACACCCGACAGATGTTTTTC. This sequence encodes CACDTGGASPWDTRQMFF.

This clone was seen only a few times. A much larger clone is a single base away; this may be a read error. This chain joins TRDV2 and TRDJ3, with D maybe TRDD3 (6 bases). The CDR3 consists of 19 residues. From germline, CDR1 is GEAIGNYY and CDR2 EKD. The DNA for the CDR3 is TGTGCCTGTGACACCGTACTGGGATCCGGGGCCTGGGACACCCGACAGACGTTTTTC. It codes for CACDTVLGSGAWDTRQTFF.

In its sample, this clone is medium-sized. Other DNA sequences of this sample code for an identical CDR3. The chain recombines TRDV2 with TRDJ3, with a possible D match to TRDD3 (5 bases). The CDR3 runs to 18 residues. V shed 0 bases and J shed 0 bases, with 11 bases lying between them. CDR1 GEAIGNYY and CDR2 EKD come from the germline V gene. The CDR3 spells CACDTGGFSSWDTRQMFF. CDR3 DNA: TGTGCCTGTGACACCGGGGGGTTCAGCTCCTGGGACACCCGACAGATGTTTTTC.

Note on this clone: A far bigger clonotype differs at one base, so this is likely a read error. CDR3 DNA sequence: TGTGCCTGTGACACCGTACTGGGGGAGAGCTCCTGGGACACCCGACGGATGTTTTTC. As protein: CACDTVLGESSWDTRRMFF. This rearrangement joins TRDV2 to TRDJ3; TRDD3 aligns across 9 bases. This CDR3 contains 19 residues. Germline V CDR1 and CDR2: GEAIGNYY, EKD.

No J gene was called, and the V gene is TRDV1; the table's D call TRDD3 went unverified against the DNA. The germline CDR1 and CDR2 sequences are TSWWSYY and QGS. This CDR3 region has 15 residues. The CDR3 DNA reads TGTGCTCTTGGGGAACTTCCCTACTGGGGGATAGAGCTCATCTTT. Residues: CALGELPYWGIELIF.

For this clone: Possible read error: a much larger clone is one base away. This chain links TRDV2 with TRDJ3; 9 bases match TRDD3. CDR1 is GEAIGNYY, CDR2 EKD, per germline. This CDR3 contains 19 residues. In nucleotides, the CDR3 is TGTGCCTGTGATCTACTGGGGGACCGAAGCTCCTGGGACACCCGACAGGTGTTTTTC. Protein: CACDLLGDRSSWDTRQVFF.

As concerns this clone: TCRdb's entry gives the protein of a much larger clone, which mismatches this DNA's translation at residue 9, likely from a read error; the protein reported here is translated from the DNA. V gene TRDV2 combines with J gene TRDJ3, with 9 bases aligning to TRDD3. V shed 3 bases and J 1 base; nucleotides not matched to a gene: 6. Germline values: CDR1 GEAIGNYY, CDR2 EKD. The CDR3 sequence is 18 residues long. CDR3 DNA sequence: TGTGCCTGTGACTCCGGGGATACGAAGTCCTGGGACACCCGACAGATGTTTTTC. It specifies CACDSGDTKSWDTRQMFF.

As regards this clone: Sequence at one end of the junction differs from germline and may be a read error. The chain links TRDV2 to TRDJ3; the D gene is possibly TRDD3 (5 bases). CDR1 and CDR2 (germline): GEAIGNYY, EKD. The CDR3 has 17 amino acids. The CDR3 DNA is TGTGCCCGTGACACCGTGAAGGATAAGTGGGACGCCCGACAGATGTTTTTC. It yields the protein CARDTVKDKWDARQMFF.

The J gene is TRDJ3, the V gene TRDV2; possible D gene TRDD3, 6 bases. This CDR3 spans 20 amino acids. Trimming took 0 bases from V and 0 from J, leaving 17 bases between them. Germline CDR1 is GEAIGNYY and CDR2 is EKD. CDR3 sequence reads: CACDTWGLLRRSWDTRQMFF. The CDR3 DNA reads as TGTGCCTGTGACACCTGGGGGCTGCTTCGTCGCTCCTGGGACACCCGACAGATGTTTTTC.

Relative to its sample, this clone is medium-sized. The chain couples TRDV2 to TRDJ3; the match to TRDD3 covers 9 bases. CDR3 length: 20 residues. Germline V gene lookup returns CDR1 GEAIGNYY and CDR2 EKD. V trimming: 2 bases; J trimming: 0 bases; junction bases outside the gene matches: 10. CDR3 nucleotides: TGTGCCTGTGACATCGTACTGGGGGACCCCAGCTCCTGGGACACCCGACAGATGTTTTTC. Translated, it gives CACDIVLGDPSSWDTRQMFF.

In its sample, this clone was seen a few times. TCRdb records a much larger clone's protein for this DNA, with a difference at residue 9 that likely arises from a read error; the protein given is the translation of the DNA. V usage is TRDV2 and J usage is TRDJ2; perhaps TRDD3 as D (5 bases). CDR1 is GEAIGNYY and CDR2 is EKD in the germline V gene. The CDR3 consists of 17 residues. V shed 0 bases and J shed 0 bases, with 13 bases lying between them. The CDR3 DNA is TGTGCCTGTGACACCGTACGGGGAGGGGCTTTGACAGCACAACTCTTCTTT. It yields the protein CACDTVRGGALTAQLFF.

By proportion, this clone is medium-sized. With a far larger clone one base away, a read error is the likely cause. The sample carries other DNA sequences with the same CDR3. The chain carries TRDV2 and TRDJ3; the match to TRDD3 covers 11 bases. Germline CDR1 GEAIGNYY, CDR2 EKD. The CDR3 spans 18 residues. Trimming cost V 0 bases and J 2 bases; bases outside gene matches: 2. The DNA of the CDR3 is TGTGCCTGTGACACCCTACTGGGGGATACCTGGGACACCCGACAGATGTTTTTC. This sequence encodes CACDTLLGDTWDTRQMFF.

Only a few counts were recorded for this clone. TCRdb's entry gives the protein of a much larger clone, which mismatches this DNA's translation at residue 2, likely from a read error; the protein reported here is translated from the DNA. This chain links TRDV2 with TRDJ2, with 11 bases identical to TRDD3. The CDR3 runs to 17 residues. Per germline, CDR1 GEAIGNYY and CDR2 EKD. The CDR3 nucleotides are TGTTCCTGTGACCCCGTACTGGGGGATAGGAGGACAGCACAACTCTTCTTT. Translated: CSCDPVLGDRRTAQLFF.

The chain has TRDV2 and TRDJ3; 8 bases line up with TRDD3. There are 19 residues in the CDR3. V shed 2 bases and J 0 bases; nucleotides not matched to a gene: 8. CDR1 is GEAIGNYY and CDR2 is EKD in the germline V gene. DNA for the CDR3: TGTGCCTGTGACAATTCGTACTGGGGGGGCTCCTGGGACACCCGACAGATGTTTTTC. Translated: CACDNSYWGGSWDTRQMFF.

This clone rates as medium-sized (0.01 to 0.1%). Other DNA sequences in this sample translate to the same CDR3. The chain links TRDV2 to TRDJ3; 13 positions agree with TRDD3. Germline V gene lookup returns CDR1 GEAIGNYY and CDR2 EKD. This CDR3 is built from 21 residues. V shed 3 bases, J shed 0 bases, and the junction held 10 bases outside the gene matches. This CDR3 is CACDSTGGYGAFSWDTRQMFF. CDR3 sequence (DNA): TGTGCCTGTGACTCTACTGGGGGATACGGAGCTTTCTCCTGGGACACCCGACAGATGTTTTTC.

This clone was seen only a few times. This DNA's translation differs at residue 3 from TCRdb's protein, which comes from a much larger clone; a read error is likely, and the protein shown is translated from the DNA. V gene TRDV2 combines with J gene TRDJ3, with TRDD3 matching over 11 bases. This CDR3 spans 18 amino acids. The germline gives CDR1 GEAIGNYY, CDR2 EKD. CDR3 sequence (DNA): TGTGCCCGTGACCGACTGGGGGATAGCTCCTGGGACACCCGACAGATGTTTTTC. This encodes CARDRLGDSSWDTRQMFF.

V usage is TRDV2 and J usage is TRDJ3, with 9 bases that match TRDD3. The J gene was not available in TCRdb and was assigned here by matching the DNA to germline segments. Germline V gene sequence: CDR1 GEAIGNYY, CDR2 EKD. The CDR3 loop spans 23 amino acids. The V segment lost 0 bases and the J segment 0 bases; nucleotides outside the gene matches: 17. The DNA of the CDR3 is TGTGCCTGTGACACCGTAAGGGGGGGATACTCCCAAACCACCTCCTGGGACACCCGACAGATGTTTTTC. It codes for CACDTVRGGYSQTTSWDTRQMFF.

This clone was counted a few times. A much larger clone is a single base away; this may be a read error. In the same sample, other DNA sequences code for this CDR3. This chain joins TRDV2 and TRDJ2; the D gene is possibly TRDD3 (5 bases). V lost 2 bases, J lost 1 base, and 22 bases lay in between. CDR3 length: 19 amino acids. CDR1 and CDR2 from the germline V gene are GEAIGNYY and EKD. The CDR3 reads CACDKVLGPQGFLTAQLFF. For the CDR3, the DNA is TGTGCCTGTGACAAGGTTTTGGGGCCCCAGGGATTTTTGACAGCACAACTCTTCTTT.

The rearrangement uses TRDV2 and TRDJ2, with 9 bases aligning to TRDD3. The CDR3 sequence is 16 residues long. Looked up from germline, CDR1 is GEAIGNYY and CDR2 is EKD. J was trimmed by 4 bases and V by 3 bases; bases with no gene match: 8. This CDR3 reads CACDGLGIRRTAQLFF. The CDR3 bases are TGTGCCTGTGACGGATTGGGGATACGGAGGACAGCACAACTCTTCTTT.

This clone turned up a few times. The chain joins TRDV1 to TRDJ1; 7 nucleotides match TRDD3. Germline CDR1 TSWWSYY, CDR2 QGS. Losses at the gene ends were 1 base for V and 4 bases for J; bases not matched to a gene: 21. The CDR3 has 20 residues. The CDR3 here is CALGEPTLILTGEKIDKLIF. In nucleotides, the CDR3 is TGTGCTCTTGGGGAACCTACCCTGATTCTTACTGGGGAAAAAATCGATAAACTCATCTTT.

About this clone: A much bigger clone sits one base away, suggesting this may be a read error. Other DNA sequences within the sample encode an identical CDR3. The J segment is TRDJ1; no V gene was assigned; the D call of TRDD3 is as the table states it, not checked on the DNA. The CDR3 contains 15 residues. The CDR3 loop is CACDTLGDTADKLIF. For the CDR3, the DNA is TGTGCCTGCGACACCCTGGGGGATACCGCCGATAAACTCATCTTT.

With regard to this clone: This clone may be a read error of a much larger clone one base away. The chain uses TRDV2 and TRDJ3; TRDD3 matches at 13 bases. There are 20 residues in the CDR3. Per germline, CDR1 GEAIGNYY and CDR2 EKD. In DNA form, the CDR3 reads TGTGCCTGTGACACACCTACTGGGGGATACGATTCCTGGGACACCCGACAGGTGTTTTTC. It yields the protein CACDTPTGGYDSWDTRQVFF.

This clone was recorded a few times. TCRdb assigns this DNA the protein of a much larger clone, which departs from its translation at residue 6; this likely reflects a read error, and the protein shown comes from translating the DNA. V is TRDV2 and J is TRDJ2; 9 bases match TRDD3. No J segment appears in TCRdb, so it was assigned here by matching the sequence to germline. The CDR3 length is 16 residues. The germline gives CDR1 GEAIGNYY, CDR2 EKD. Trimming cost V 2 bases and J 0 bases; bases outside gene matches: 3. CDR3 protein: CACDIMGDTLTAQLFF. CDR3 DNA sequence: TGTGCCTGTGACATAATGGGGGATACTTTGACAGCACAACTCTTCTTT.

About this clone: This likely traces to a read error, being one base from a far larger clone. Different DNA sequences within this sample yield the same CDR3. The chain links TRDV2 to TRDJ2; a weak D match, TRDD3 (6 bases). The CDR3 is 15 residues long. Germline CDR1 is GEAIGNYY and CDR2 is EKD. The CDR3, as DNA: TGTGCCTGTGACTCCCTTGGGGGGCAGACAGCGCAACTCTTCTTT. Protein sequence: CACDSLGGQTAQLFF.

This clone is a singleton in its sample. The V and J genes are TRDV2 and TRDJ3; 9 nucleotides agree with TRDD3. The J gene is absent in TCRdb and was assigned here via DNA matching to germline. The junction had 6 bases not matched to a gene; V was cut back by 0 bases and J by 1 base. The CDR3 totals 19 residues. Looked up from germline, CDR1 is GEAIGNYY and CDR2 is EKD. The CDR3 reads CACDTLGDGASWDTRQMFF. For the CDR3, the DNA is TGTGCCTGTGACACCCTGGGGGATGGAGCTTCCTGGGACACCCGACAGATGTTTTTC.

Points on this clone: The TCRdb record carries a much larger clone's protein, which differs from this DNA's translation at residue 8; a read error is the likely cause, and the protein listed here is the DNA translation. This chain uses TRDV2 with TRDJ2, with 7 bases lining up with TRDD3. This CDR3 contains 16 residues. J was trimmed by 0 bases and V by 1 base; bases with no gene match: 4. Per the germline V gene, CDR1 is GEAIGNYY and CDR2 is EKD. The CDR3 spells CACDTLGKALTAQLFF. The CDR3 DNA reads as TGTGCCTGTGACACACTGGGGAAAGCTTTGACAGCACAACTCTTCTTT.

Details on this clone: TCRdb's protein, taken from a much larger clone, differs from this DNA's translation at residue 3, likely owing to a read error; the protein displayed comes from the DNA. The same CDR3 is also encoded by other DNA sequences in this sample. The CDR3 spells CARDTGGYASWDTRQMFF. In nucleotides, the CDR3 is TGTGCCCGTGACACTGGGGGATACGCCTCCTGGGACACCCGACAGATGTTTTTC. The J gene is TRDJ3, the V gene TRDV2, with 13 bases fitting TRDD3. Germline V CDR1 and CDR2: GEAIGNYY, EKD. This CDR3 spans 18 amino acids.

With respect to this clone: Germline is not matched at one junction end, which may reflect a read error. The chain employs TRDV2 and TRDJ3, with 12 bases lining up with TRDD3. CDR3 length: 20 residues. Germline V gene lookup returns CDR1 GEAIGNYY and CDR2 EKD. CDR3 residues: CACDTPGGYAPSWDARQMFF. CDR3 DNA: TGTGCCTGTGACACCCCTGGGGGATACGCTCCCTCCTGGGACGCCCGACAGATGTTTTTC.

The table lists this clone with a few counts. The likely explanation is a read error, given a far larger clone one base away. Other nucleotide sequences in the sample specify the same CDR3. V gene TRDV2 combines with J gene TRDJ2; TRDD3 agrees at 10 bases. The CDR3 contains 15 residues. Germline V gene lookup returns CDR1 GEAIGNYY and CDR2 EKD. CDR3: CACDVLGDLTAQLFF. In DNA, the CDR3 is TGTGCCTGTGACGTACTGGGGGATTTGACGGCACAACTCTTCTTT.

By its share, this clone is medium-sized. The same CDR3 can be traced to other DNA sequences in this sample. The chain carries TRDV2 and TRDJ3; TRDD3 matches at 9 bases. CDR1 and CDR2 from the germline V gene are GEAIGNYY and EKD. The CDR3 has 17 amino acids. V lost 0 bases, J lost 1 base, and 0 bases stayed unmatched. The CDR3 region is CACDTTGGSWDTRQMFF. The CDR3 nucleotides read TGTGCCTGTGACACCACTGGGGGATCCTGGGACACCCGACAGATGTTTTTC.